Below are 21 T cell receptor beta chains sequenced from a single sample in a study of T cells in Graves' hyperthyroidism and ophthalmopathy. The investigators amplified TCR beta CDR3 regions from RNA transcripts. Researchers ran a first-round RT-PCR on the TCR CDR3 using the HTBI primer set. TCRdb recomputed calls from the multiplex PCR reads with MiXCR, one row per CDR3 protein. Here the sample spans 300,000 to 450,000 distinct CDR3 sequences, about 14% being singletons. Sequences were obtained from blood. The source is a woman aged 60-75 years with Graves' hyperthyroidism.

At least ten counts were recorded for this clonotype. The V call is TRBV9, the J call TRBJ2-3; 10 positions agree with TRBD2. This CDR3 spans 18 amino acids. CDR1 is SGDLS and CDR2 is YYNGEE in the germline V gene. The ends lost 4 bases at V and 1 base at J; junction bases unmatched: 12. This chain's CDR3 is CASSKTSGNRRGTDTQYF. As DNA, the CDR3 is TGTGCCAGCAGCAAAACTAGCGGGAATCGGCGGGGCACAGATACGCAGTATTTT.

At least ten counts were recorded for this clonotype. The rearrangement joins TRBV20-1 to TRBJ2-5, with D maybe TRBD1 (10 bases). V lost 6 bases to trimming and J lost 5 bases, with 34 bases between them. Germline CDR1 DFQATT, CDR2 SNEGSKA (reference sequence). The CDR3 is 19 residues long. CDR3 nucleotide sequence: TGCAGTGCCGATCCGCTTGGGACAGGGGTTAGCGGGAGCGGTGAGACCCAGTACTTC. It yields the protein CSADPLGTGVSGSGETQYF.

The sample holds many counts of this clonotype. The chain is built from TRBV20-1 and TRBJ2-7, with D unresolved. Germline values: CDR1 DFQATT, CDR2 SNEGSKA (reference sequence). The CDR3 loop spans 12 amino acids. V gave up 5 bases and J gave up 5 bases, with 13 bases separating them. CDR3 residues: CSAQRASHEQYF. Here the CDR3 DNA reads TGCAGTGCTCAAAGGGCGTCCCACGAGCAGTACTTC.

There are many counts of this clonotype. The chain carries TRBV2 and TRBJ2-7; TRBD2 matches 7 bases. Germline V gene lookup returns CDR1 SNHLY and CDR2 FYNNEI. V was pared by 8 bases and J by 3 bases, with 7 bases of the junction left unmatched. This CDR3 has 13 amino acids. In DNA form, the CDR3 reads TGTGCCAGCGGGCGGGAGAGGAGCTACGAGCAGTACTTC. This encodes CASGRERSYEQYF.

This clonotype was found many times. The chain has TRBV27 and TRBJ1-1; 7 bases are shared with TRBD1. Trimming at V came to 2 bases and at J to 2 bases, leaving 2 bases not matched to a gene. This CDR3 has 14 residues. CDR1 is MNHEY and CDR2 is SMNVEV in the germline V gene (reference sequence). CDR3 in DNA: TGTGCCAGCAGTTTAAAAGGGGGCAACACTGAAGCTTTCTTT. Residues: CASSLKGGNTEAFF.

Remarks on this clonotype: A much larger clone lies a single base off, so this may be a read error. The CDR3 region is CTSSFRGLYQRTYNEQFF. DNA for the CDR3: TGTACCAGCAGTTTTAGGGGACTCTATCAAAGGACCTACAATGAGCAGTTCTTC. The chain has TRBV2 and TRBJ2-1, with D possibly being TRBD2 (6 bases). This CDR3 contains 18 residues. Germline assignment: CDR1 SNHLY and CDR2 FYNNEI.

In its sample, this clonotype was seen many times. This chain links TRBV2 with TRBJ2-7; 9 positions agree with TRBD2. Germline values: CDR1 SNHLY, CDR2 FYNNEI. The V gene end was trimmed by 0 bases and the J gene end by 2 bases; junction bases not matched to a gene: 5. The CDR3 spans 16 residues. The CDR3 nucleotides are TGTGCCAGCAGTGAAGCTGTAGCGGGAGACCCCTACGAGCAGTACTTC. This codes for CASSEAVAGDPYEQYF.

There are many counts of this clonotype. CDR3 DNA: TGTGCCAGCAGCAATAATCGGGGGAATCAGCCCCAGCATTTT. Its protein product is CASSNNRGNQPQHF. V usage is TRBV6-1 and J usage is TRBJ1-5; maybe TRBD1 (5 bases). V gave up 6 bases and J gave up 4 bases, with 13 bases separating them. Germline V lookup: CDR1 MNHNS, CDR2 SASEGT. This CDR3 has 14 residues.

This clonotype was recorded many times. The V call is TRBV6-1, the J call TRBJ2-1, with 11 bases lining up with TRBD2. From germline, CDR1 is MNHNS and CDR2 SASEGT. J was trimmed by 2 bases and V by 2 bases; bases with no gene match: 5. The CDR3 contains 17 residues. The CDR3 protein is CASSETSGSTTYNEQFF. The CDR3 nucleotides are TGTGCCAGCAGTGAAACTAGCGGGAGTACCACCTACAATGAGCAGTTCTTC.

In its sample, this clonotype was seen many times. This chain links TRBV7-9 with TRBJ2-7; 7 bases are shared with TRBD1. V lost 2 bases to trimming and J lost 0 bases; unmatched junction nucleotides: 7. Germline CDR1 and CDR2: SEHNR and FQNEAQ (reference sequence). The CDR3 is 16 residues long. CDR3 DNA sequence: TGTGCCAGCAGCTTACCCTTGGGACAGAGCTCCTACGAGCAGTACTTC. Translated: CASSLPLGQSSYEQYF.

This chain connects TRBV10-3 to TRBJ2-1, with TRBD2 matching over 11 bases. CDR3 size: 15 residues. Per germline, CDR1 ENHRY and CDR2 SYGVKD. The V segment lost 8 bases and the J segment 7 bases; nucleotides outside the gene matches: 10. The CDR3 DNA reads TGTGCCATCGCCGAGACTAGCGGGACTTATAATGAGCAGTTCTTC. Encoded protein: CAIAETSGTYNEQFF.

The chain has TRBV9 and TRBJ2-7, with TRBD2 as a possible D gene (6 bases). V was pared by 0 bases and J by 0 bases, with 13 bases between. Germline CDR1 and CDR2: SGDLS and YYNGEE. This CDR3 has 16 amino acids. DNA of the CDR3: TGTGCCAGCAGCGTAGGTGTCGGGACTGACTCCTACGAGCAGTACTTC. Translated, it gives CASSVGVGTDSYEQYF.

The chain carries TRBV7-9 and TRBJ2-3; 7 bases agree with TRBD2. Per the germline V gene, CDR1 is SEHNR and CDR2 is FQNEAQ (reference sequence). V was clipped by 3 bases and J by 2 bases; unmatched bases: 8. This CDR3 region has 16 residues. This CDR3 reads CASSLWGTTVTDTQYF. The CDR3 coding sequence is TGTGCCAGCAGCTTGTGGGGGACTACCGTCACAGATACGCAGTATTTT.

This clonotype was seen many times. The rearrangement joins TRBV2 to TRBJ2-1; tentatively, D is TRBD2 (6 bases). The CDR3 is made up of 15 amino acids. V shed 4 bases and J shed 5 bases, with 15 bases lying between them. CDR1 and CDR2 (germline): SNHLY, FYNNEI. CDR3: CASSGGVLAHNEQFF. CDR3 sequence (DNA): TGTGCCAGCAGTGGAGGGGTGCTAGCGCACAATGAGCAGTTCTTC. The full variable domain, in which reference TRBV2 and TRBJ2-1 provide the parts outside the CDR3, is EPEVTQTPSHQVTQMGQEVILRCVPISNHLYFYWYRQILGQKVEFLVSFYNNEISEKSEIFDDQFSVERPDGSNFTLKIRSTKLEDSAMYFCASSGGVLAHNEQFFGPGTRLTVL.

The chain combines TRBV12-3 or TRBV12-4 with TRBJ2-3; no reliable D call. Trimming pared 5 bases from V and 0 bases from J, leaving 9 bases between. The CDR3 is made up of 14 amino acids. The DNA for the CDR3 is TGTGCCAGCAGTCATGGTCCTAGCACAGATACGCAGTATTTT. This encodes CASSHGPSTDTQYF.

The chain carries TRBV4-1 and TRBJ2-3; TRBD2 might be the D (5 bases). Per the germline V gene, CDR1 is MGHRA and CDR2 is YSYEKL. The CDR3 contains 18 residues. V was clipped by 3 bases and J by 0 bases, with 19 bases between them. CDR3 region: CASSQIGLRSGSTDTQYF. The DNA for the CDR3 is TGCGCCAGCAGCCAGATAGGACTCAGAAGCGGTAGCACAGATACGCAGTATTTT.

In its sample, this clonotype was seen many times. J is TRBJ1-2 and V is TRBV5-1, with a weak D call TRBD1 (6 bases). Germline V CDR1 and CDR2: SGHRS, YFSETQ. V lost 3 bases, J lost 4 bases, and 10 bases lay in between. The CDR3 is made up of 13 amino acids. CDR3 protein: CASSSGRGYGYTF. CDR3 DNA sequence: TGCGCCAGCAGCTCAGGCAGGGGCTATGGCTACACCTTC.

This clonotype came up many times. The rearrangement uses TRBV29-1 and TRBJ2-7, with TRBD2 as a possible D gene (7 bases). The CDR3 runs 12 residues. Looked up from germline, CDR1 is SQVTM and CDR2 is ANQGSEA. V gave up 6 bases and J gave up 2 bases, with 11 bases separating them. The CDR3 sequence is CSVGGQTYEQYF. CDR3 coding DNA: TGCAGCGTGGGGGGGCAGACCTACGAGCAGTACTTC.

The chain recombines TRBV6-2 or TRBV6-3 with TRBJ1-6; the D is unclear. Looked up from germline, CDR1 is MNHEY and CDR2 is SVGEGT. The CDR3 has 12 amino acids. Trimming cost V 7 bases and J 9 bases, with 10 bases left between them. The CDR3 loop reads CASIGRASPLHF. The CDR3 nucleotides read TGTGCCAGCATCGGGAGGGCTTCACCCCTCCACTTT.

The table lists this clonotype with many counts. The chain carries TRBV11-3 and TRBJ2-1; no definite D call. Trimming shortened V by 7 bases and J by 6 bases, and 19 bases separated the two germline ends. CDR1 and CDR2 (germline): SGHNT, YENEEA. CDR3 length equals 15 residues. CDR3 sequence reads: CASTNREPNLNEQFF. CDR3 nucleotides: TGTGCCAGCACCAACCGCGAACCAAACCTCAATGAGCAGTTCTTC.

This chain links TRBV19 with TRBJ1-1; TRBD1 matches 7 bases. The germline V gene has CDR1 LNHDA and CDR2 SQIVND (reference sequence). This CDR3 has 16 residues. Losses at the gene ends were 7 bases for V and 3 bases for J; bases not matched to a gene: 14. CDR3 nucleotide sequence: TGTGCCAGTACCCTCAGGACAGGCTCGAGGGACACTGAAGCTTTCTTT. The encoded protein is CASTLRTGSRDTEAFF.